The 25 T cell receptor beta chains reported below all come from one sample, sequenced in a study of monozygotic twins with inflammatory bowel disease. TCRdb re-analyzed the 5' RACE reads; it lists each CDR3 protein once, without DNA. Its listing shows roughly 100,000 distinct CDR3 sequences. The sample taken for sequencing was blood. The origin of the receptors is a human donor with ulcerative colitis or Crohn's disease, or a healthy co-twin of an affected twin (not recorded which).

The chain has TRBV5-4 and TRBJ2-7; no DNA is available, so the TRBD2 call from TCRdb remains unchecked. CDR3 length equals 14 residues. The germline V gene encodes CDR1 SGHNT and CDR2 YYREEE (reference sequence). The CDR3 protein is CASSATSGSYEQYF.

The CDR3 loop reads CASSLAVTANSPLHF. The rearrangement joins TRBV7-9 to TRBJ1-6; TCRdb names TRBD1, which stays unverified in the absence of DNA. This CDR3 region has 15 residues. Germline V gives CDR1 SEHNR, CDR2 FQNEAQ (reference sequence).

The chain joins TRBV20-1 to TRBJ2-7. The germline V gene has CDR1 DFQATT and CDR2 SNEGSKA (reference sequence). The CDR3 consists of 13 residues. CDR3 region: CSAIAVSSYEQYF.

CDR3 loop: CASSLDTGHEQYF. The chain combines TRBV7-8 with TRBJ2-7; no DNA is available, so the TRBD1 call from TCRdb remains unchecked. This CDR3 is 13 amino acids long. The germline gives CDR1 SGHVS, CDR2 FQNEAQ.

This chain connects TRBV30 to TRBJ1-1; TCRdb reports TRBD1, a call that lacks DNA to check it against. Germline CDR1 GTSNPN, CDR2 SVGIG (reference sequence). The CDR3 is 14 amino acids. The CDR3: CAWKRTDLNTEAFF. The full variable domain, with the rest looked up from reference TRBV30 and TRBJ1-1, is SQTIHQWPATLVQPVGSPLSLECTVEGTSNPNLYWYRQAAGRGLQLLFYSVGIGQISSEVPQNLSASRPQDRQFILSSKKLLLSDSGFYLCAWKRTDLNTEAFFGQGTRLTVV.

The V and J genes are TRBV5-6 and TRBJ1-6; TCRdb gives TRBD1 as the D gene, but with no DNA this cannot be confirmed. This CDR3 comprises 14 residues. Germline V lookup: CDR1 SGHDT, CDR2 YYEEEE. CDR3 amino acids: CASSFGHQGPPLHF.

The V call is TRBV24-1, the J call TRBJ2-1; TCRdb names TRBD1, which stays unverified in the absence of DNA. The CDR3 is 14 residues long. Germline CDR1 is KGHDR and CDR2 is SFDVKD. The CDR3 protein is CATSDSGRKNEQFF.

The chain recombines TRBV7-9 with TRBJ2-1; TCRdb's D call, TRBD2, is unchecked because there is no DNA. This CDR3 has 15 amino acids. Germline values: CDR1 SEHNR, CDR2 FQNEAQ (reference sequence). The CDR3 sequence: CASSRLLATYNEQFF.

The genes are TRBV12-3 or TRBV12-4 and TRBJ1-2; the TCRdb call, TRBD1, lacks DNA for checking. The CDR3 is 13 residues long. CDR3: CASSLSGPRGYTF.

The chain joins TRBV20-1 to TRBJ2-7. CDR1 and CDR2 (germline): DFQATT, SNEGSKA (reference sequence). This CDR3 comprises 14 residues. The CDR3 reads CSARESPSSYEQYF.

CDR3 region: CATSLRGKGYNEQFF. The chain is built from TRBV24-1 and TRBJ2-1; TCRdb picks TRBD1, but there is no DNA to check that call. The germline gives CDR1 KGHDR, CDR2 SFDVKD. The CDR3 covers 15 residues.

The chain joins TRBV29-1 to TRBJ1-4. The CDR3 spans 13 residues. Germline CDR1 and CDR2: SQVTM and ANQGSEA. The CDR3 protein is CSVDSGGGEKLFF.

This sequence joins TRBV20-1 and TRBJ1-3; TCRdb lists TRBD1, though no DNA is available to test this call. CDR3 size: 17 residues. Germline assignment: CDR1 DFQATT and CDR2 SNEGSKA (reference sequence). CDR3 protein: CSARDWRQGVSGNTIYF.

The J gene is TRBJ2-5, the V gene TRBV9. There are 15 residues in the CDR3. Germline V lookup: CDR1 SGDLS, CDR2 YYNGEE. CDR3 loop: CASSVAPTRQETQYF.

V gene TRBV5-1 combines with J gene TRBJ2-2; TCRdb designates TRBD1, a call that cannot be tested without DNA. There are 16 residues in the CDR3. Per germline, CDR1 SGHRS and CDR2 YFSETQ. The CDR3 sequence: CASSSRDRANTGELFF.

The chain uses TRBV30 and TRBJ2-7. CDR1 and CDR2 from the germline V gene are GTSNPN and SVGIG (reference sequence). The CDR3 is 16 amino acids. The chain's CDR3 is CAWAFLSRPSSYEQYF.

The chain is built from TRBV27 and TRBJ2-1; TCRdb outputs TRBD1, but without DNA this stays unchecked. Germline V gene data show CDR1 as MNHEY and CDR2 as SMNVEV (reference sequence). The CDR3 sequence is 15 residues long. CDR3 residues: CASERQGGTYNEQFF.

The J gene is TRBJ1-2, the V gene TRBV30; TCRdb outputs TRBD1, but without DNA this stays unchecked. This CDR3 contains 11 residues. The germline V gene encodes CDR1 GTSNPN and CDR2 SVGIG (reference sequence). The CDR3 here is CAWDRRYGYTF.

The genes are TRBV29-1 and TRBJ2-7; with no DNA, the TCRdb D assignment of TRBD2 cannot be verified. This CDR3 region has 14 residues. Germline V gives CDR1 SQVTM, CDR2 ANQGSEA. The CDR3 loop reads CSATLSGWGGEQYF.

The V gene is TRBV6-1, the J gene TRBJ2-7; absent DNA, TCRdb's TRBD1 call cannot be checked. The CDR3 runs to 15 residues. Germline CDR1 and CDR2: MNHNS and SASEGT. This chain's CDR3 is CASSDGTAASYEQYF.

The V gene is TRBV28, the J gene TRBJ1-4; the D call of TRBD1 rests on TCRdb alone, since no DNA is present to check it. The CDR3 extends over 14 amino acids. From germline, CDR1 is MDHEN and CDR2 SYDVKM. Here the CDR3 reads CASSLQGAWEKLFF.

The chain carries TRBV5-1 and TRBJ2-7. Germline assignment: CDR1 SGHRS and CDR2 YFSETQ. This CDR3 is built from 13 residues. The CDR3 protein is CASSLEGPYEQYF.

The V and J genes are TRBV5-1 and TRBJ1-3; lacking DNA, the TRBD1 call made by TCRdb goes unchecked. The CDR3 is 14 amino acids. CDR1 and CDR2 from the germline V gene are SGHRS and YFSETQ. This chain's CDR3 is CASSDRASGNTIYF. The whole variable domain, filled in from reference TRBV5-1 and TRBJ1-3, reads KAGVTQTPRYLIKTRGQQVTLSCSPISGHRSVSWYQQTPGQGLQFLFEYFSETQRNKGNFPGRFSGRQFSNSRSEMNVSTLELGDSALYLCASSDRASGNTIYFGEGSWLTVV.

CDR3: CASSQGGSLALHF. The V gene is TRBV9, the J gene TRBJ1-6; TCRdb's D call of TRBD1 is untestable without DNA. This CDR3 has 13 residues. In germline, CDR1 is SGDLS, CDR2 YYNGEE.

This rearrangement joins TRBV29-1 to TRBJ2-2; TCRdb reports TRBD2, a call that lacks DNA to check it against. The CDR3 has 13 residues. Germline-derived CDR1 and CDR2 are SQVTM and ANQGSEA. CDR3 region: CSVFGGDTGELFF.